These 9 T cell receptor beta chains were sequenced from one sample in a study of CD8+ T cells in alopecia areata (dated by TCRdb to the late 2010s). Libraries came from the immunoSEQ multiplex PCR assay. RNA was extracted from all samples and reverse transcribed into cDNA as template for TCR sequencing. In TCRdb, the immuneACCESS table is reduced to in-frame sequences with V and J assigned. These tables do not hold every clone; where another copy was compared, an unresolved V gene accounts for under half, and the others remain unexplained. For this sample the table gives 180,000 or so clones, of which about 55% were detected only once. 10% to 11% of the sample belongs to the ten largest clones. This specimen's time point label, interpreted: roughly 24 weeks on oral tofacitinib. Read against the paper, the sample's treatment or condition label means: oral pan-JAK inhibitor, 5-10 mg twice daily. The sample in question was CD8+ T cells sorted from blood, obtained at week 24, from a patient treated with tofacitinib. These receptor sequences come from a human donor with alopecia areata.

J is TRBJ1-6 and V is TRBV19; D remains unclear. CDR1 is LNHDA and CDR2 is SQIVND in the germline V gene (reference sequence). V dropped 8 bases and J dropped 8 bases, with 4 bases sitting between them. CDR3 length equals 10 residues. The CDR3 region has the DNA TGTGCCAGTCATTATTCACCCCTCCACTTT. This sequence encodes CASHYSPLHF.

CDR3 loop: CSVRHRDRDNTEAFF. The CDR3 bases are TGCAGCGTTCGACATAGGGACAGGGATAACACTGAAGCTTTCTTT. This chain joins TRBV29-1 and TRBJ1-1; TRBD1 matches at 9 bases. The CDR3 extends over 15 amino acids. Germline CDR1 reads SQVTM; CDR2 reads ANQGSEA. J lost 2 bases, V lost 5 bases, and 9 bases had no gene match.

V usage is TRBV7-2 and J usage is TRBJ1-3; D gene ambiguous. Trimming cost V 1 base and J 2 bases, with 12 bases left between them. CDR3 length: 16 amino acids. The germline gives CDR1 SGHTA, CDR2 FQGNSA. Written as DNA, the CDR3 is TGTGCCAGCAGCTTAGATCGCGAGGGCACTGGAAACACCATATATTTT. Translation: CASSLDREGTGNTIYF.

The rearrangement links TRBV5-5 to TRBJ1-6; TRBD1 is a possible D gene (6 bases). The germline CDR1 and CDR2 sequences are SGHKS and YYEKEE (reference sequence). Trimming removed 0 bases from V and 11 bases from J, with 21 bases in between. There are 17 residues in the CDR3. CDR3 sequence reads: CASSLELPDSLRAPLHF. CDR3 DNA sequence: TGTGCCAGCAGCTTGGAGTTACCGGACAGCCTAAGGGCACCCCTCCACTTT.

V gene TRBV9 combines with J gene TRBJ2-1; 10 bases match TRBD2. This CDR3 is built from 15 residues. Germline CDR1 reads SGDLS; CDR2 reads YYNGEE. The V gene end was trimmed by 4 bases and the J gene end by 7 bases; junction bases not matched to a gene: 8. The CDR3 spells CASSRTSGDLNEQFF. Written as DNA, the CDR3 is TGTGCCAGCAGCAGGACTAGCGGCGACCTTAATGAGCAGTTCTTC.

The genes are TRBV30 and TRBJ2-3, with D perhaps matching TRBD1 (6 bases). Germline CDR1 is GTSNPN and CDR2 is SVGIG (reference sequence). The CDR3 sequence is 16 residues long. V was trimmed by 0 bases and J by 3 bases, leaving 16 bases between them. CDR3 in DNA: TGTGCCTGGAGTGTAAGGTGGGCAGGGGCAACAGATACGCAGTATTTT. Translation gives CAWSVRWAGATDTQYF.

The chain recombines TRBV4-3 with TRBJ1-3; D is uncertain. This CDR3 region has 16 residues. Trimming removed 3 bases at V and 0 bases at J, with 12 bases between. CDR1 is LGHNA and CDR2 is YSLEER in the germline V gene. CDR3: CASSQDGLGSGNTIYF. The CDR3 region has the DNA TGCGCCAGCAGCCAGGACGGTCTGGGCTCTGGAAACACCATATATTTT.

The chain is built from TRBV7-9 and TRBJ2-7; 10 bases match TRBD1. Per germline, CDR1 SEHNR and CDR2 FQNEAQ (reference sequence). The CDR3 extends over 18 amino acids. V was clipped by 4 bases and J by 1 base; unmatched bases: 13. For the CDR3, the DNA is TGTGCCAGCAGCTCAGTCCCCGGGACAGGGGATGGTTCCTACGAGCAGTACTTC. This translates into CASSSVPGTGDGSYEQYF.

V and J are TRBV6-1 and TRBJ2-7; D is uncertain. The CDR3 spans 13 residues. V was shortened by 1 base and J by 0 bases, with 4 bases between the two germline ends. Looked up from germline, CDR1 is MNHNS and CDR2 is SASEGT. The CDR3 DNA reads TGTGCCAGCAGTGAAGGACACTCCTACGAGCAGTACTTC. It encodes CASSEGHSYEQYF.